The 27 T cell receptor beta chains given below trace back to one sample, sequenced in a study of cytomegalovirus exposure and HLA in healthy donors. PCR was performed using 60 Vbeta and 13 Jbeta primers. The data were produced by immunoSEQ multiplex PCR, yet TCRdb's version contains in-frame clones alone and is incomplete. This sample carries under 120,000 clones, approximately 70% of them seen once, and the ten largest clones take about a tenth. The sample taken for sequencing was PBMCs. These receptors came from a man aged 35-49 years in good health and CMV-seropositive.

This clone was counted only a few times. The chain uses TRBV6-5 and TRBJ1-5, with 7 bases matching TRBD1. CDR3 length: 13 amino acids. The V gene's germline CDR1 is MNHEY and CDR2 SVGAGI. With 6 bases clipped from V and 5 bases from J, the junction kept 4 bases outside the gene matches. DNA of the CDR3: TGTGCCAGCAGCCAAACAGGGGATCAGCCCCAGCATTTT. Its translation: CASSQTGDQPQHF.

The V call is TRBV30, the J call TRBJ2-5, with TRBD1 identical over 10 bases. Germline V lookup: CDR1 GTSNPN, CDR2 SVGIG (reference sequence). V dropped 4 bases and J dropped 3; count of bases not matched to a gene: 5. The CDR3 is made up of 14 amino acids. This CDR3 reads CAWNPGQGKETQYF. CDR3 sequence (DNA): TGTGCCTGGAACCCGGGACAGGGGAAAGAGACCCAGTACTTC.

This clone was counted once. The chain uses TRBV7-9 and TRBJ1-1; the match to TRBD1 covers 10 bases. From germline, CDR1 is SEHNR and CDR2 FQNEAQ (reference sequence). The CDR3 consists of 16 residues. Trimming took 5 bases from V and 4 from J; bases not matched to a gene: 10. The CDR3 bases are TGTGCCAGCAGCCCATTATATGGGACAGGGGCCACTGAAGCTTTCTTT. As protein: CASSPLYGTGATEAFF.

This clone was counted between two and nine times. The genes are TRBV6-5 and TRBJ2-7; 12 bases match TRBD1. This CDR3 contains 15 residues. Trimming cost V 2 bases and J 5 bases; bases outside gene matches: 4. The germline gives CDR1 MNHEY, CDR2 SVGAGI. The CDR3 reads CASSYTGTGGNEQYF. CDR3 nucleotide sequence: TGTGCCAGCAGTTACACCGGGACAGGGGGCAACGAGCAGTACTTC.

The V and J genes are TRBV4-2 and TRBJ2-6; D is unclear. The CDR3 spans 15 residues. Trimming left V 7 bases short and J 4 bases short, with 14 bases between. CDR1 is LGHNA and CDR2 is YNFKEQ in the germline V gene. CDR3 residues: CASNPLPSGANVLTF. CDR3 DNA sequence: TGTGCCAGCAACCCACTCCCATCGGGGGCCAACGTCCTGACTTTC.

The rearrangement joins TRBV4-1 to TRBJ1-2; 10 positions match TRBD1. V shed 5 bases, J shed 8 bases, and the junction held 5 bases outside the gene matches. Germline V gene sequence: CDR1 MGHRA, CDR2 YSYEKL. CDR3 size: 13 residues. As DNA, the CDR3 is TGCGCCAGCAGCTTACCGGGACAGGGGGGCTACACCTTC. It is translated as CASSLPGQGGYTF.

In nucleotides, the CDR3 is TGTGCCTGGAGTGTGGGGGGGAATGATGGCTACACCTTC. Translation gives CAWSVGGNDGYTF. This chain links TRBV30 with TRBJ1-2; possibly TRBD1 for D (5 bases). From germline, CDR1 is GTSNPN and CDR2 SVGIG (reference sequence). Trimming stripped 0 bases from V and 6 bases from J, with 11 bases between. The CDR3 length is 13 residues.

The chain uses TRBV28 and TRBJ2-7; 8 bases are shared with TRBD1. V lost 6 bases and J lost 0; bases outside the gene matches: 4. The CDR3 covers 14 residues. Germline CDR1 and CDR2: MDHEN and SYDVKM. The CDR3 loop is CASRYRGISYEQYF. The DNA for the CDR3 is TGTGCCAGCAGATACAGGGGGATCTCCTACGAGCAGTACTTC.

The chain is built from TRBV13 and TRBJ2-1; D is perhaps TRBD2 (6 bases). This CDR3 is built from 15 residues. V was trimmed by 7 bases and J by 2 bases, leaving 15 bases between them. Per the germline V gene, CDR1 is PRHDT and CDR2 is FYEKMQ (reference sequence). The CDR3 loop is CASNMRDRTYNEQFF. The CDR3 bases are TGTGCCAGCAACATGCGGGATCGAACCTACAATGAGCAGTTCTTC. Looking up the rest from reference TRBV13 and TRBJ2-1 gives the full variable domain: AAGVIQSPRHLIKEKRETATLKCYPIPRHDTVYWYQQGPGQDPQFLISFYEKMQSDKGSIPDRFSAQQFSDYHSELNMSSLELGDSALYFCASNMRDRTYNEQFFGPGTRLTVL.

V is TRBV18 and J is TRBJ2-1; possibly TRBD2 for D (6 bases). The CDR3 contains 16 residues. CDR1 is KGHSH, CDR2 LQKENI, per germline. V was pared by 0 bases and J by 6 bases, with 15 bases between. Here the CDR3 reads CASSPPDGRRGNEQFF. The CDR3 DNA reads TGTGCCAGCTCACCACCGGATGGGAGGCGAGGCAATGAGCAGTTCTTC.

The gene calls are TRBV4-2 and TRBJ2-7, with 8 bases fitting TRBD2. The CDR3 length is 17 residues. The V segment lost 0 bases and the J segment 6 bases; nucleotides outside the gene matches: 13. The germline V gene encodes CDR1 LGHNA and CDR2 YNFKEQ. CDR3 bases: TGTGCCAGCAGCCAAGATTCGGGGGGGAAAGCGTTCGGCGAGCAGTACTTC. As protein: CASSQDSGGKAFGEQYF.

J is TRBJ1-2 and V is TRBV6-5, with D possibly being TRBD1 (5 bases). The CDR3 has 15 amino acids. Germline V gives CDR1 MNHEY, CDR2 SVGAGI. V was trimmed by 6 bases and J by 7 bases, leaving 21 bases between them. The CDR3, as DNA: TGTGCCAGCAGCTCCTACACGGGGGACCTATTTGGCTACACCTTC. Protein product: CASSSYTGDLFGYTF.

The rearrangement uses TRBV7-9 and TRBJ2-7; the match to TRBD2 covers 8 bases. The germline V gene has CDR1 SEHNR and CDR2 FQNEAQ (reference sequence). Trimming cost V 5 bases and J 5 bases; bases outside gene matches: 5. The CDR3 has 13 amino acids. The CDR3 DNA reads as TGTGCCAGCAGCGATAGCGGGATAGACGAGCAGTACGTC. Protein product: CASSDSGIDEQYV.

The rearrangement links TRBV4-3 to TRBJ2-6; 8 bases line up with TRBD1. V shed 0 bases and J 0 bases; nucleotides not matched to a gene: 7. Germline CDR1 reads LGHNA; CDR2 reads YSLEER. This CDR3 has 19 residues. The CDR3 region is CASSQESAGGFSGANVLTF. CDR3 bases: TGCGCCAGCAGCCAAGAATCGGCAGGGGGCTTCTCTGGGGCCAACGTCCTGACTTTC.

DNA for the CDR3: TGTGCCAGCAGCCCGAGGGGGGGGACTGAAGCTTTCTTT. Translating gives CASSPRGGTEAFF. V is TRBV27 and J is TRBJ1-1, with a possible D match to TRBD1 (6 bases). Trimming shortened V by 6 bases and J by 5 bases, and 13 bases separated the two germline ends. This CDR3 is 13 amino acids long. The germline gives CDR1 MNHEY, CDR2 SMNVEV (reference sequence).

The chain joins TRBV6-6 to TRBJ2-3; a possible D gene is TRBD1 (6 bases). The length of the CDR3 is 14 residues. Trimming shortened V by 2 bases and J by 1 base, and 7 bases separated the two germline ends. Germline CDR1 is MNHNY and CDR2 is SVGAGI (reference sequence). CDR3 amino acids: CASSYRQGTDTQYF. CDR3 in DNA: TGTGCCAGCAGTTACCGACAGGGCACAGATACGCAGTATTTT.

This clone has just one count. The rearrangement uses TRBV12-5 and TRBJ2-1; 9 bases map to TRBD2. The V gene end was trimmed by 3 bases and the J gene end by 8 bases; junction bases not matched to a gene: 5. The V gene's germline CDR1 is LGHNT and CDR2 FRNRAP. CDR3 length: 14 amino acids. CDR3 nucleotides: TGTGCTAGTGGTTTTAGCGGGAGAATGTATGAGCAGTTCTTC. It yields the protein CASGFSGRMYEQFF.

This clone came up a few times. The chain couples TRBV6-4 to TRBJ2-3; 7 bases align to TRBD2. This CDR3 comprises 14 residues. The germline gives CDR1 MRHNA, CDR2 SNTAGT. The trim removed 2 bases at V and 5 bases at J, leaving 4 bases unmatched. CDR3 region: CASSDGGEKDTQYF. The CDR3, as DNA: TGTGCCAGCAGTGACGGGGGGGAGAAAGATACGCAGTATTTT.

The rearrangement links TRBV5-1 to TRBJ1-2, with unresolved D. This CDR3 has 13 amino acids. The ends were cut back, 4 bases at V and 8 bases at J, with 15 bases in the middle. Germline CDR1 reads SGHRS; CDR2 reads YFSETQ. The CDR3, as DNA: TGCGCCAGCAGCGCCTCGGGGAGGGAGGGCTACACCTTC. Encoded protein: CASSASGREGYTF.

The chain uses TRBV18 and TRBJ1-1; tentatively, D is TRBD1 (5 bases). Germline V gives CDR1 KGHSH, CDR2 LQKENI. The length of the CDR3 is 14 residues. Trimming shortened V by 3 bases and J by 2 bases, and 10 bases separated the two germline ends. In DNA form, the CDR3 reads TGTGCCAGCTCACCTAAACAGGTAAACACTGAAGCTTTCTTT. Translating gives CASSPKQVNTEAFF.

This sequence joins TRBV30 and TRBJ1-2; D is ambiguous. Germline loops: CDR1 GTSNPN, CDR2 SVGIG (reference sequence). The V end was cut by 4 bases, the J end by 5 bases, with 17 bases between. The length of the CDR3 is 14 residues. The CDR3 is CAWTYPEGGYGYTF. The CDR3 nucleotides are TGTGCCTGGACATATCCCGAGGGTGGTTATGGCTACACCTTC.

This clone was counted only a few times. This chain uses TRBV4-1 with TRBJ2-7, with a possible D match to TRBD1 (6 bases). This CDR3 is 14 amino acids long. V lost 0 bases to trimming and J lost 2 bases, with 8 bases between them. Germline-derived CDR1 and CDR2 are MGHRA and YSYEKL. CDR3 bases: TGCGCCAGCAGCCAAGAAGGGGGACCCTACGAGCAGTACTTC. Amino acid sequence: CASSQEGGPYEQYF.

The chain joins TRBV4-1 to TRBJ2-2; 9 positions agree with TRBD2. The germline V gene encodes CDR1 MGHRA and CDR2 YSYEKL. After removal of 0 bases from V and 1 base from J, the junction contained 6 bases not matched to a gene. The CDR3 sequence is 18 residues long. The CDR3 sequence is CASSQDRVSGRNTGELFF. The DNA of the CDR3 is TGCGCCAGCAGCCAAGATCGGGTTAGCGGGAGGAACACCGGGGAGCTGTTTTTT.

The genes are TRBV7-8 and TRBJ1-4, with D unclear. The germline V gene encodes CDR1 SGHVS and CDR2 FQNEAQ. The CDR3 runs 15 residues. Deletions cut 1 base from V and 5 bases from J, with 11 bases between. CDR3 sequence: CASSLGPRENEKLFF. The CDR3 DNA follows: TGTGCCAGCAGCTTAGGTCCACGGGAAAATGAAAAACTGTTTTTT.

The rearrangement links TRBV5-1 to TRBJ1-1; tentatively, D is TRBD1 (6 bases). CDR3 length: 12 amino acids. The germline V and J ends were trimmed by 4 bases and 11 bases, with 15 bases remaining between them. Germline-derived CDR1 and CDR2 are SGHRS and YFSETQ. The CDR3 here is CASSPDRSQAFF. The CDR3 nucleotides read TGCGCCAGCAGCCCAGACAGGTCACAGGCTTTCTTT. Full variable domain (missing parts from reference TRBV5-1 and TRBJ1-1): KAGVTQTPRYLIKTRGQQVTLSCSPISGHRSVSWYQQTPGQGLQFLFEYFSETQRNKGNFPGRFSGRQFSNSRSEMNVSTLELGDSALYLCASSPDRSQAFFGQGTRLTVV.

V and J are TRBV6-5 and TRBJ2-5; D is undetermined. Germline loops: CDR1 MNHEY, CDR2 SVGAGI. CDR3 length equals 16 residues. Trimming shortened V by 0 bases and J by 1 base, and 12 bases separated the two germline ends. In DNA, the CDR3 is TGTGCCAGCAGTTACTCCTCAGTTGGCAGCCAAGAGACCCAGTACTTC. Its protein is CASSYSSVGSQETQYF.

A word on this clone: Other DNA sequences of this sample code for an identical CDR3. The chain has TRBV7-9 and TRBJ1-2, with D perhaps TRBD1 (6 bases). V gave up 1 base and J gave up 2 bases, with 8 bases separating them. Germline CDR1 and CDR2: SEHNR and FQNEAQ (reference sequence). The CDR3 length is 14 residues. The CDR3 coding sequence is TGTGCCAGCAGCTTAGGGCAGGGGAACTATGGCTACACCTTC. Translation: CASSLGQGNYGYTF. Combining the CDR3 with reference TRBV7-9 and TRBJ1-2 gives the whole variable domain DTGVSQNPRHKITKRGQNVTFRCDPISEHNRLYWYRQTLGQGPEFLTYFQNEAQLEKSRLLSDRFSAERPKGSFSTLEIQRTEQGDSAMYLCASSLGQGNYGYTFGSGTRLTVV.